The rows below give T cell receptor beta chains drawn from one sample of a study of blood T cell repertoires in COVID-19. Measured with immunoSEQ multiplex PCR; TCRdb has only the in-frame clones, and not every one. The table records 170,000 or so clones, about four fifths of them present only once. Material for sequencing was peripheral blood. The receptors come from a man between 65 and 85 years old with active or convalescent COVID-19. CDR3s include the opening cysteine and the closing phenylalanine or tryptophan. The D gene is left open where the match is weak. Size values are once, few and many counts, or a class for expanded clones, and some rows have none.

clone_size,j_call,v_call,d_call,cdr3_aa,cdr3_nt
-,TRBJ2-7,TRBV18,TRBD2,CASSPREGGSSYEQYF,TGTGCCAGCTCACCACGGGAGGGAGGGAGCTCCTACGAGCAGTACTTC
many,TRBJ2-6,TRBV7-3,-,CATRGSGANVLTF,TGTGCCACCCGGGGGTCTGGGGCCAACGTCCTGACTTTC
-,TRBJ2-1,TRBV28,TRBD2,CASSSGTSNEQFF,TGTGCCAGCAGTTCCGGGACTAGCAATGAGCAGTTCTTC
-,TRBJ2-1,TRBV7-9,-,CASSLIGRSYNEGQFF,TGTGCCAGCAGCTTAATCGGGAGATCCTACAATGAGGGGCAGTTCTTC
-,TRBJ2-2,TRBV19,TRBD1,CASRGQGRTGELFF,TGTGCCAGTAGAGGACAGGGTCGCACCGGGGAGCTGTTTTTT
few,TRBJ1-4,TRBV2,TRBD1,CASIRGTGGYTNEKLFF,TGTGCCAGCATCCGGGGGACAGGGGGCTATACTAATGAAAAACTGTTTTTT
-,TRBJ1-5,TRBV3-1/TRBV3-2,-,CASSQGDNQPQHF,TGTGCCAGCAGCCAAGGAGACAATCAGCCCCAGCATTTT
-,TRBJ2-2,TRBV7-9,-,CASSLIPVNTGELFF,TGTGCCAGCAGCTTAATACCGGTTAACACCGGGGAGCTGTTTTTT
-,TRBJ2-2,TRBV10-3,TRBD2,CAASNQLLAGDTNGELFF,TGTGCCGCCTCAAACCAACTTCTAGCGGGGGACACAAACGGGGAGCTGTTTTTT
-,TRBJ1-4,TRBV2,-,CASSVGGAGLNEKLFF,TGTGCCAGCAGTGTGGGAGGGGCCGGGTTAAATGAAAAACTGTTTTTT
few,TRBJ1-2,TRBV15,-,CATSRDPQNYGYTF,TGTGCCACCAGCAGAGATCCCCAAAACTATGGCTACACCTTC
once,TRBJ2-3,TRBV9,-,CASSPRAGSSSDTQYF,TGTGCCAGCAGCCCAAGAGCAGGGTCCTCTTCAGATACGCAGTATTTT
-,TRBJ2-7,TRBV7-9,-,CASSLRDLDEQYF,TGTGCCAGCAGCTTAAGGGACTTGGACGAGCAGTACTTC
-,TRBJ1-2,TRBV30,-,CAWSFLTAGYTF,TGTGCCTGGAGTTTTCTGACAGCCGGCTACACCTTC
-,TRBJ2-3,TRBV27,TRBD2,CASSAGLASSTDTQYF,TGTGCCAGCAGTGCGGGACTAGCGAGTTCCACAGATACGCAGTATTTT
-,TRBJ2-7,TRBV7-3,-,CASSLTPGVNEQYF,TGTGCCAGCAGCTTAACGCCCGGGGTCAACGAGCAGTACTTC
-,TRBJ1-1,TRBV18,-,CASSPVDKNTEAFF,TGTGCCAGCTCACCTGTGGACAAGAACACTGAAGCTTTCTTT